This paragraph covers one T cell receptor beta chain sequence. The record originates from a study of blood T cell repertoires in COVID-19. In the authors' methods: Estimates of nucleated cell counts were drawn from the amplification of reference gene primers. The repertoire was sequenced with immunoSEQ multiplex PCR; TCRdb's copy has only in-frame clones and lacks some. V and J calls and clone size are copied from that table; D and trimming were computed from the DNA. The sample shows around 190,000 clones, 85% to 90% of them seen only once. Unmatched junction bases numbered 15, after V lost 6 bases and J lost 13 bases. Germline V CDR1 and CDR2: SGHTA, FQGNSA. The CDR3 has 15 amino acids.

The source material was peripheral blood. The TCR comes from a man between 70 and 80 years old with active or convalescent COVID-19. This chain connects TRBV7-2 to TRBJ1-6; 7 nucleotides match TRBD1. The chain's CDR3 is CASRTAVTGVGPLHF. CDR3 coding DNA: TGTGCCAGCAGGACCGCCGTAACAGGGGTGGGGCCCCTCCACTTT.